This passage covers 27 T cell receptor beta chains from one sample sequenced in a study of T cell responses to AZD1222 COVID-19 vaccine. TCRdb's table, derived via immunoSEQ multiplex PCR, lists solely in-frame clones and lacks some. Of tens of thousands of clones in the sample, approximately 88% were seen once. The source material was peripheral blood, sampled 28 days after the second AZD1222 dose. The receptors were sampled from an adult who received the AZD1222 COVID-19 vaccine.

The CDR3 bases are TGTGCCAGCAGTCCAATATCGCCGGGTTTTGGCACTGAAGCTTTCTTT. It is translated as CASSPISPGFGTEAFF. The chain has TRBV27 and TRBJ1-1; the D is unclear. V was shortened by 5 bases and J by 4 bases, with 20 bases between the two germline ends. CDR3 size: 16 residues. Germline-derived CDR1 and CDR2 are MNHEY and SMNVEV (reference sequence).

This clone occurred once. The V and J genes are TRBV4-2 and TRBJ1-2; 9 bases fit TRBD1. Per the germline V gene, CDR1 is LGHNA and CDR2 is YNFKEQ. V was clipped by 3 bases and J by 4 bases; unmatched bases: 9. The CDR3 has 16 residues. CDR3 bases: TGTGCCAGCAGCCAGGACCGGGACAGGGAACTCTATGGCTACACCTTC. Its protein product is CASSQDRDRELYGYTF.

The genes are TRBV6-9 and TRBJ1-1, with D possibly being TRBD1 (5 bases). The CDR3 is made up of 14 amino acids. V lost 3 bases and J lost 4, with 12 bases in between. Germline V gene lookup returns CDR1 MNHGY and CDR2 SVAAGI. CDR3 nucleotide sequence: TGTGCCAGCAGTTACGGGGGATTGAGCACTGAAGCTTTCTTT. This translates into CASSYGGLSTEAFF.

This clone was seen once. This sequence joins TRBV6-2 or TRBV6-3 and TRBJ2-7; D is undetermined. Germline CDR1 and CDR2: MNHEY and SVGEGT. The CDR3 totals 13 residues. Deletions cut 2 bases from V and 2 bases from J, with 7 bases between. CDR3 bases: TGTGCCAGCAGTTACACCTCACCCTACGAGCAGTACTTC. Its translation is CASSYTSPYEQYF.

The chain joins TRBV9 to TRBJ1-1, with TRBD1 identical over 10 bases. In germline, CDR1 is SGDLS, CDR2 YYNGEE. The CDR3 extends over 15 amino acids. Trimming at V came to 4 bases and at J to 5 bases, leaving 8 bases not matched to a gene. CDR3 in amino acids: CASSSRQGAGTEAFF. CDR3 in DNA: TGTGCCAGCAGCTCCCGACAGGGGGCTGGGACTGAAGCTTTCTTT.

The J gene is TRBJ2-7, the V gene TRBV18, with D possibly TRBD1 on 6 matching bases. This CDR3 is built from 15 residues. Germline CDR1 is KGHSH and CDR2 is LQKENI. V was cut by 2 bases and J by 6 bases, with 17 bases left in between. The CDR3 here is CASSPGSGVWGEQYF. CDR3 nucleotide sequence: TGTGCCAGCTCACCAGGCTCAGGGGTCTGGGGCGAGCAGTACTTC.

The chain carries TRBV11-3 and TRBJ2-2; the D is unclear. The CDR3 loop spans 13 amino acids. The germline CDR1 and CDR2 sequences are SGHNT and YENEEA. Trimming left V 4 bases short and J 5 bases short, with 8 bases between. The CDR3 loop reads CASSSPMTGELFF. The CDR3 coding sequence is TGTGCCAGCAGCTCTCCGATGACCGGGGAGCTGTTTTTT. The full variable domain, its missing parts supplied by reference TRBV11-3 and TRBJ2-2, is EAGVVQSPRYKIIEKKQPVAFWCNPISGHNTLYWYLQNLGQGPELLIRYENEEAVDDSQLPKDRFSAERLKGVDSTLKIQPAELGDSAVYLCASSSPMTGELFFGEGSRLTVL.

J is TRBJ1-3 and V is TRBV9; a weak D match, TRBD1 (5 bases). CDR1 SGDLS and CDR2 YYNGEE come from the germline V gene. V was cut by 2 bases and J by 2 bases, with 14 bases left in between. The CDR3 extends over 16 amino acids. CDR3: CASSVGDGLTGNTIYF. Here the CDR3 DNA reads TGTGCCAGCAGCGTGGGGGACGGACTAACTGGAAACACCATATATTTT.

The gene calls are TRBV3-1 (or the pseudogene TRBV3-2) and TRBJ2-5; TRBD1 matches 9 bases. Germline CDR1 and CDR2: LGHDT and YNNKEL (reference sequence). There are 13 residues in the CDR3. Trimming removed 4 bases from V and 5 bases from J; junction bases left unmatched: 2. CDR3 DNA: TGTGCCAGCAGCCCTGGACAGGGGGAGACCCAGTACTTC. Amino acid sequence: CASSPGQGETQYF.

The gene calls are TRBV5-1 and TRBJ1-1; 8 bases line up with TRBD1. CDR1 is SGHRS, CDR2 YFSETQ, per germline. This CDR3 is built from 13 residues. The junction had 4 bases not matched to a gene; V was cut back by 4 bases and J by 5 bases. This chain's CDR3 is CASSNTGGTEAFF. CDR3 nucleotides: TGCGCCAGCAGCAATACAGGGGGTACTGAAGCTTTCTTT. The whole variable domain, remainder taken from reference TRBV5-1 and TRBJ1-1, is KAGVTQTPRYLIKTRGQQVTLSCSPISGHRSVSWYQQTPGQGLQFLFEYFSETQRNKGNFPGRFSGRQFSNSRSEMNVSTLELGDSALYLCASSNTGGTEAFFGQGTRLTVV.

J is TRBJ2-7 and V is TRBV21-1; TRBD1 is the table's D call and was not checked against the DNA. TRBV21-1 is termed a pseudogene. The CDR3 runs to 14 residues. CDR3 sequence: CASSKRTGTYEQYF. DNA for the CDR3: TGTGCCAGCAGCAAGAGGACAGGCACCTACGAGCAGTACTTC.

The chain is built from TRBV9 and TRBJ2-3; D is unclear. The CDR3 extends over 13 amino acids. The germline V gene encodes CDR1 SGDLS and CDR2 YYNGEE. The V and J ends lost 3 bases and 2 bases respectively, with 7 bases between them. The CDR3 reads CASSASPTDTQYF. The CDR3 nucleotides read TGTGCCAGCAGCGCCTCCCCCACAGATACGCAGTATTTT.

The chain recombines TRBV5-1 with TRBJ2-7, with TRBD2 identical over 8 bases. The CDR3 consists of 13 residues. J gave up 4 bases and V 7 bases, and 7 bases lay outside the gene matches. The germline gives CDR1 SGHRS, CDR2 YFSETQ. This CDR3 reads CASSLGGVYEQYF. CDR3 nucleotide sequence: TGCGCCAGCTCCCTCGGGGGGGTTTACGAGCAGTACTTC. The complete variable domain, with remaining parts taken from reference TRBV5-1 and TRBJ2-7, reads KAGVTQTPRYLIKTRGQQVTLSCSPISGHRSVSWYQQTPGQGLQFLFEYFSETQRNKGNFPGRFSGRQFSNSRSEMNVSTLELGDSALYLCASSLGGVYEQYFGPGTRLTVT.

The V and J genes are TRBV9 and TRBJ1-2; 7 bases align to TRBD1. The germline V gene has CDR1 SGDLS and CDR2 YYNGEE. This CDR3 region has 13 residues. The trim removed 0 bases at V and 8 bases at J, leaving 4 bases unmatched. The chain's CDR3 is CASSVGQGVGYTF. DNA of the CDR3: TGTGCCAGCAGCGTAGGACAGGGAGTAGGCTACACCTTC.

CDR3: CAISVGGGTDTQYF. The DNA for the CDR3 is TGTGCCATCAGTGTGGGGGGGGGCACAGATACGCAGTATTTT. The V and J genes are TRBV10-3 and TRBJ2-3, with 7 bases lining up with TRBD2. Losses at the gene ends were 4 bases for V and 1 base for J; bases not matched to a gene: 2. CDR1 is ENHRY, CDR2 SYGVKD, per germline. The CDR3 is 14 residues long.

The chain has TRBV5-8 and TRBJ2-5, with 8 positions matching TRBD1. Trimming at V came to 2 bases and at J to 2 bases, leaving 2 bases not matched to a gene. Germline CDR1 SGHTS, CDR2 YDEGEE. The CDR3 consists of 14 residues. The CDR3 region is CASSFRDRQETQYF. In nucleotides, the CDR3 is TGTGCCAGCAGCTTCCGGGACAGGCAAGAGACCCAGTACTTC.

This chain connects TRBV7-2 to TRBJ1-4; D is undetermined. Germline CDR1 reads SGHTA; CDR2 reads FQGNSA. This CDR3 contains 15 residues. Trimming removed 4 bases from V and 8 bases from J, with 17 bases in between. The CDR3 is CASSYIGGGFEKLFF. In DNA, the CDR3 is TGTGCCAGCAGCTACATTGGCGGAGGATTCGAAAAACTGTTTTTT.

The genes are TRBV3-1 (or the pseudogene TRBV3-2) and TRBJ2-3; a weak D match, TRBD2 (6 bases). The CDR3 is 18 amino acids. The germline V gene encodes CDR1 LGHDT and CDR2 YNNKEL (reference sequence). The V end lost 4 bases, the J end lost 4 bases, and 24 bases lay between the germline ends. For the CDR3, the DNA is TGTGCCAGCAGCCCCCCAGGGACTCAGGTCCGGGTAGCAGATACGCAGTATTTT. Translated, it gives CASSPPGTQVRVADTQYF.

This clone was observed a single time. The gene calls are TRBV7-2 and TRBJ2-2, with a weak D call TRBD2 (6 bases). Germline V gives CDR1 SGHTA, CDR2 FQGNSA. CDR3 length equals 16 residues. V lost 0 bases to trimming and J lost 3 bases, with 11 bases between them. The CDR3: CASSLAGQRDTGELFF. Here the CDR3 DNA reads TGTGCCAGCAGCTTAGCGGGGCAGCGGGACACCGGGGAGCTGTTTTTT.

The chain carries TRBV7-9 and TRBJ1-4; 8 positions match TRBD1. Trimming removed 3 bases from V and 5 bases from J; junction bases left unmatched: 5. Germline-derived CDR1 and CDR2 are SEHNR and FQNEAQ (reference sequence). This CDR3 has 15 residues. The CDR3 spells CASSFGQGRNEKLFF. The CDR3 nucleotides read TGTGCCAGCAGCTTCGGACAGGGTAGGAATGAAAAACTGTTTTTT.

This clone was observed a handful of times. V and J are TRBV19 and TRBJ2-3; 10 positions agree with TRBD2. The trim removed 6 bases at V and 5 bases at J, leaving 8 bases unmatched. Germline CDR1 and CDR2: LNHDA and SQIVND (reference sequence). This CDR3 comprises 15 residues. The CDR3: CASSLTSGSLDTQYF. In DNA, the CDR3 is TGTGCCAGTAGCCTGACTAGCGGGTCTCTAGATACGCAGTATTTT. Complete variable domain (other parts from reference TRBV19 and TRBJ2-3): DGGITQSPKYLFRKEGQNVTLSCEQNLNHDAMYWYRQDPGQGLRLIYYSQIVNDFQKGDIAEGYSVSREKKESFPLTVTSAQKNPTAFYLCASSLTSGSLDTQYFGPGTRLTVL.

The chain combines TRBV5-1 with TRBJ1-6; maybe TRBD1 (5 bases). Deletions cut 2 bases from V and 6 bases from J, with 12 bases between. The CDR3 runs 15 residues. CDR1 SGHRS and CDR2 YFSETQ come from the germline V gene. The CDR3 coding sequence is TGCGCCAGCAGCTTAGACGGGGACCCTAATTCACCCCTCCACTTT. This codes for CASSLDGDPNSPLHF.

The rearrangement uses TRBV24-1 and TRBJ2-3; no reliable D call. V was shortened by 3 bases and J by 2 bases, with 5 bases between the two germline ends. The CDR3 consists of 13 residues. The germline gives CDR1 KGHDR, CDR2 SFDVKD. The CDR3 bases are TGTGCCACCAGTGATCCTCACACAGATACGCAGTATTTT. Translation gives CATSDPHTDTQYF.

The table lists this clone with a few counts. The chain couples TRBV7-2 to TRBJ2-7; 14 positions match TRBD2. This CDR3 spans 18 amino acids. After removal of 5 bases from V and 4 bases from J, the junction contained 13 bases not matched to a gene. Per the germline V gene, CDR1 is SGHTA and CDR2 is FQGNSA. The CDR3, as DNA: TGTGCCAGCAGCGATGGGACTAGCGGGAGATCGGCGCCTTACGAGCAGTACTTC. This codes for CASSDGTSGRSAPYEQYF.

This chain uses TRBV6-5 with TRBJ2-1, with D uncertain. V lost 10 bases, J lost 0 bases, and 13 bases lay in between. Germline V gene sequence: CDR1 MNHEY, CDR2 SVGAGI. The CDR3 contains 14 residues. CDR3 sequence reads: CATNPTSSYNEQFF. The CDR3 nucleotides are TGTGCCACCAATCCAACTTCCTCCTACAATGAGCAGTTCTTC.

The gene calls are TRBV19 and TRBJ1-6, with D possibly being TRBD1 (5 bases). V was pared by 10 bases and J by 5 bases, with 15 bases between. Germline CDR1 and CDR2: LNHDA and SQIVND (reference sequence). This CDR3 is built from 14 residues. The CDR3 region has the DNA TGTGCCACCTCAACCGACAGAAATAATTCACCCCTCCACTTT. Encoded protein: CATSTDRNNSPLHF.

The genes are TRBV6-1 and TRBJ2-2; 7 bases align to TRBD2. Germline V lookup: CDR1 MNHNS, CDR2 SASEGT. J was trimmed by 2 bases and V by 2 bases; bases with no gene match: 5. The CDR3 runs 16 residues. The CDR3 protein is CASSELRTSNTGELFF. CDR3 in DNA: TGTGCCAGCAGTGAACTCAGGACTAGTAACACCGGGGAGCTGTTTTTT.